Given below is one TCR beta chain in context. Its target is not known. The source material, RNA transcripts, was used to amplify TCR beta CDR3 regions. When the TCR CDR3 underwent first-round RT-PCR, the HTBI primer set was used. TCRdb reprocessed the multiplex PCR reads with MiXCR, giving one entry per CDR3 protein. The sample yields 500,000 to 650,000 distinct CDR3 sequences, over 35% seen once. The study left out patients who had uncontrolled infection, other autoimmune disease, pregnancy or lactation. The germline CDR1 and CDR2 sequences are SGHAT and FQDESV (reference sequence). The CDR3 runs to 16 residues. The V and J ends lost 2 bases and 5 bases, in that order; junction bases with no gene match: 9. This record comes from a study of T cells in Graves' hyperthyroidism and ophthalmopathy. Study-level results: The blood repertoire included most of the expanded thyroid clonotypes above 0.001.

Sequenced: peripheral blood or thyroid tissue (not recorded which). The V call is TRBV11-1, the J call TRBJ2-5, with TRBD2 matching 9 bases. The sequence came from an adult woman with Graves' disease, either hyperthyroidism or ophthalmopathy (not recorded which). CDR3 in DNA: TGTGCCAGCAGCTTAATGGGCCTAGCGGGATCTGAGACCCAGTACTTC. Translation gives CASSLMGLAGSETQYF.